This T cell receptor (beta chain) came from a study of shared clonotypes between healthy human individuals. Study context: Per-donor plates numbered three CD4 naive, three CD4 memory, two CD8 naive and one CD8 memory.

This clone turned up a few times. Germline V gene data show CDR1 as SNHLY and CDR2 as FYNNEI. CDR3 length: 12 residues. Trimming shortened V by 3 bases and J by 8 bases, and 10 bases separated the two germline ends. Libraries were prepared by immunoSEQ multiplex PCR; TCRdb keeps only in-frame clonotypes and omits some of them. The sample has over a million clones, approximately 80% seen once. The chain has TRBV2 and TRBJ1-2; D gene uncertain. The sequence derives from a man in his late teens or twenties in good health. Some clones in this sample may be carry-over from other donors' samples. The sequencing sample was made of memory CD4+ T cells from PBMCs. Subset given: CD45RA-negative fraction. The CDR3 DNA sequence: TGTGCCAGCAGTGATGAAGGGTTCGGCTACACCTTC. Residues: CASSDEGFGYTF.